The clone carrying this T cell receptor beta chain has at least ten counts. The data originate from a study of blood T cell repertoires in COVID-19. Turning to the study itself: T cells, B-cell-depleted T cells, or PBMCs provided the cDNA or gDNA that served as material.

Seattle researchers signed up patients amid active infection and tracked them longitudinally. In the authors' methods: The authors estimated nucleated cell counts from reference gene primer amplification. Using immunoSEQ multiplex PCR, the repertoire was profiled, and TCRdb retains in-frame clones only, with some absent. V and J calls and clone size are as listed in that table; D and trimming were resolved from the DNA. The data contain some 200,000 clones, around 81% of them singletons. The specimen sequenced was peripheral blood. The clonotype was recovered from a woman in her 40s with COVID-19, enrolled during active disease.

The CDR3 protein is CASLQQGEAGTQPQHF. The DNA of the CDR3 is TGTGCCAGTCTCCAACAGGGGGAGGCAGGGACACAGCCCCAGCATTTT. The chain is built from TRBV19 and TRBJ1-5, with 8 bases that match TRBD1. CDR3 length: 16 residues. Germline V gene sequence: CDR1 LNHDA, CDR2 SQIVND (reference sequence). The V gene end was trimmed by 8 bases and the J gene end by 7 bases; junction bases not matched to a gene: 16.